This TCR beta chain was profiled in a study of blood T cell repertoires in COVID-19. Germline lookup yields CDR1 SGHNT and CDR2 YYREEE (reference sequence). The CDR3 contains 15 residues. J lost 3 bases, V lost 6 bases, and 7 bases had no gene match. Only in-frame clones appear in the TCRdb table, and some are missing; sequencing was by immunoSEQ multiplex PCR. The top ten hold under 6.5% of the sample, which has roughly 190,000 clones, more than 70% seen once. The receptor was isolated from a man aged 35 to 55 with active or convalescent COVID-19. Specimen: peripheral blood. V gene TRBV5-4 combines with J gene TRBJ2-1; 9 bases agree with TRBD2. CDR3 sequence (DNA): TGTGCCAGCATCGGCGGGGGGGGAATCTACAATGAGCAGTTCTTC. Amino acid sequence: CASIGGGGIYNEQFF. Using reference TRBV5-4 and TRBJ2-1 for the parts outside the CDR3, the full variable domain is ETGVTQSPTHLIKTRGQQVTLRCSSQSGHNTVSWYQQALGQGPQFIFQYYREEENGRGNFPPRFSGLQFPNYSSELNVNALELDDSALYLCASIGGGGIYNEQFFGPGTRLTVL.